This TCR beta chain was profiled in a study of blood T cell repertoires in COVID-19. Background on the study: Specimens from acute and convalescent COVID-19 originated in the United States, Italy and Spain.

The sample holds a few counts of this clone. Assay used: immunoSEQ multiplex PCR; TCRdb lists only in-frame clones, some missing. The sample shows hundreds of thousands of clones, around 85% of them seen only once. The germline V gene encodes CDR1 SQVTM and CDR2 ANQGSEA. The CDR3 runs to 14 residues. The chain couples TRBV29-1 to TRBJ1-1, with D unresolved. The sequencing sample was made of peripheral blood. The origin of this receptor is a woman under 40 who had recovered from COVID-19. The CDR3 DNA follows: TGCACCATCACGGGTTATCTCTCGAACACTGAAGCTTTCTTT. Translated: CTITGYLSNTEAFF.